The 14 T cell receptor beta chains below come from one sample, sequenced in a study of T cell repertoires in cytomegalovirus infection. TCRdb redid the calling of the reads with MiXCR, one entry per CDR3 protein. The sample consists of hundreds of thousands of distinct CDR3 sequences, about 33% of them appearing once. Sequenced: PBMCs. These receptors all stem from a human donor in good health (CMV status not recorded). Some clones in this sample may be carry-over from other donors' samples.

The chain uses TRBV5-4 and TRBJ2-2; 8 nucleotides agree with TRBD2. CDR3 size: 16 residues. Germline V gene sequence: CDR1 SGHNT, CDR2 YYREEE (reference sequence). V shed 4 bases, J shed 4 bases, and the junction held 9 bases outside the gene matches. CDR3 loop: CASSPTSGLITGELFF. As DNA, the CDR3 is TGTGCCAGCAGCCCAACTAGCGGTTTAATCACCGGGGAGCTGTTTTTT.

This clonotype has more than one count but fewer than ten. The J gene is TRBJ2-5, the V gene TRBV7-6; D is uncertain. The length of the CDR3 is 13 residues. CDR1 SGHVS and CDR2 FNYEAQ come from the germline V gene. V lost 3 bases and J lost 1, with 6 bases in between. The CDR3 bases are TGTGCCAGCAGCTTTTTGGGCCAAGAGACCCAGTACTTC. Amino acids: CASSFLGQETQYF.

This chain connects TRBV11-2 to TRBJ2-1; 7 nucleotides agree with TRBD2. Germline V gene data show CDR1 as SGHAT and CDR2 as FQNNGV. The CDR3 is 15 amino acids. V lost 5 bases and J lost 1; bases outside the gene matches: 5. The chain's CDR3 is CASSPQRGSYNEQFF. CDR3 DNA sequence: TGTGCCAGCAGCCCCCAGCGGGGTTCCTACAATGAGCAGTTCTTC.

This clonotype has more than one count but fewer than ten. The chain links TRBV19 to TRBJ1-1, with 9 bases matching TRBD1. The V segment lost 7 bases and the J segment 2 bases; nucleotides outside the gene matches: 5. Germline loops: CDR1 LNHDA, CDR2 SQIVND (reference sequence). The CDR3 is 14 amino acids. In nucleotides, the CDR3 is TGTGCCAGTACCAGGGGACAGGGTAACACTGAAGCTTTCTTT. Protein sequence: CASTRGQGNTEAFF. Together with reference TRBV19 and TRBJ1-1, the CDR3 gives the full variable domain: DGGITQSPKYLFRKEGQNVTLSCEQNLNHDAMYWYRQDPGQGLRLIYYSQIVNDFQKGDIAEGYSVSREKKESFPLTVTSAQKNPTAFYLCASTRGQGNTEAFFGQGTRLTVV.

This clonotype occurred many times. The rearrangement links TRBV7-2 to TRBJ2-5; D unresolved. This CDR3 is 15 amino acids long. Trimming stripped 7 bases from V and 3 bases from J, with 18 bases between. Germline V gives CDR1 SGHTA, CDR2 FQGNSA. The CDR3 loop reads CASTPLERVKETQYF. Here the CDR3 DNA reads TGTGCCAGCACCCCCCTGGAAAGGGTAAAAGAGACCCAGTACTTC. The entire variable domain, with the rest obtained from reference TRBV7-2 and TRBJ2-5, is as follows: GAGVSQSPSNKVTEKGKDVELRCDPISGHTALYWYRQSLGQGLEFLIYFQGNSAPDKSGLPSDRFSAERTGGSVSTLTIQRTQQEDSAVYLCASTPLERVKETQYFGPGTRLLVL.

This clonotype has more than one count but fewer than ten. CDR3 nucleotides: TGTGCCAGCAGTTGGACTAGCGGGGCGGAGGAGACCCAGTACTTC. It yields the protein CASSWTSGAEETQYF. This rearrangement joins TRBV6-1 to TRBJ2-5; 12 bases are a match to TRBD2. The CDR3 totals 15 residues. Germline V gene lookup returns CDR1 MNHNS and CDR2 SASEGT. The J segment lost 5 bases and the V segment lost 5 bases, leaving 6 bases of the junction unmatched.

This clonotype was counted ten times or more. The chain uses TRBV7-9 and TRBJ2-7, with D maybe TRBD2 (5 bases). The CDR3 has 14 amino acids. In germline, CDR1 is SEHNR, CDR2 FQNEAQ (reference sequence). Trimming shortened V by 1 base and J by 3 bases, and 10 bases separated the two germline ends. CDR3 in amino acids: CASSLVEVGYEQYF. The DNA for the CDR3 is TGTGCCAGCAGCTTAGTGGAGGTTGGCTACGAGCAGTACTTC.

This clonotype came up a few times. V usage is TRBV7-9 and J usage is TRBJ2-5; D is unclear. V was pared by 5 bases and J by 3 bases, with 10 bases between. The CDR3 is made up of 13 amino acids. CDR1 SEHNR and CDR2 FQNEAQ come from the germline V gene (reference sequence). The CDR3 protein is CASSHAAEETQYF. For the CDR3, the DNA is TGTGCCAGCAGCCACGCCGCGGAAGAGACCCAGTACTTC.

This clonotype turned up a few times. This rearrangement joins TRBV6-4 to TRBJ2-1; 10 nucleotides agree with TRBD1. With 4 bases clipped from V and 6 bases from J, the junction kept 12 bases outside the gene matches. Germline lookup yields CDR1 MRHNA and CDR2 SNTAGT. This CDR3 region has 17 residues. CDR3 coding DNA: TGTGCCAGCAGTGTCCCGCCGACAGGGGGCATTTTCAATGAGCAGTTCTTC. Translated, it gives CASSVPPTGGIFNEQFF.

This clonotype was counted between two and nine times. The gene calls are TRBV6-6 and TRBJ2-3, with 8 nucleotides matching TRBD1. From germline, CDR1 is MNHNY and CDR2 SVGAGI (reference sequence). Trimming took 6 bases from V and 2 from J; bases not matched to a gene: 4. The CDR3 sequence is 14 residues long. The CDR3 region is CASRQGGITDTQYF. The CDR3 nucleotides are TGTGCCAGCAGACAGGGGGGAATCACAGATACGCAGTATTTT.

The genes are TRBV27 and TRBJ1-2; weak D call: TRBD1 (6 bases). Germline assignment: CDR1 MNHEY and CDR2 SMNVEV (reference sequence). The CDR3 length is 16 residues. V lost 4 bases to trimming and J lost 5 bases, with 20 bases between them. The CDR3 nucleotides are TGTGCCAGCAGTTCCCTAACAGGGACAATGGAGTATGGCTACACCTTC. Protein: CASSSLTGTMEYGYTF.

This chain links TRBV5-1 with TRBJ2-1; TRBD2 aligns across 11 bases. Germline CDR1 is SGHRS and CDR2 is YFSETQ. V shed 4 bases and J 2 bases; nucleotides not matched to a gene: 8. The CDR3 extends over 17 amino acids. The CDR3, as DNA: TGCGCCAGCAGCCCCACCCGACTAGCGGGGCCCTACAATGAGCAGTTCTTC. This translates into CASSPTRLAGPYNEQFF.

In its sample, this clonotype was seen a few times. The V gene is TRBV7-3, the J gene TRBJ2-3, with 8 bases that match TRBD2. Germline assignment: CDR1 SGHTA and CDR2 FQGTGA. The V segment lost 0 bases and the J segment 2 bases; nucleotides outside the gene matches: 7. The CDR3 extends over 17 amino acids. The CDR3 here is CASSLTGGGGYTDTQYF. CDR3 coding DNA: TGTGCCAGCAGCTTAACCGGGGGCGGGGGGTACACAGATACGCAGTATTTT. Complete variable domain (other parts from reference TRBV7-3 and TRBJ2-3): GAGVSQTPSNKVTEKGKYVELRCDPISGHTALYWYRQSLGQGPEFLIYFQGTGAADDSGLPNDRFFAVRPEGSVSTLKIQRTERGDSAVYLCASSLTGGGGYTDTQYFGPGTRLTVL.

The rearrangement uses TRBV25-1 and TRBJ1-2; D is undetermined. This CDR3 has 14 amino acids. Germline V gene data show CDR1 as MGHDK and CDR2 as SYGVNS. The germline V and J ends were trimmed by 3 bases and 12 bases, with 20 bases remaining between them. CDR3 in amino acids: CASSDLTLYYCDTF. CDR3 DNA sequence: TGTGCCAGCAGTGACCTGACACTTTACTATTGCGACACCTTC.